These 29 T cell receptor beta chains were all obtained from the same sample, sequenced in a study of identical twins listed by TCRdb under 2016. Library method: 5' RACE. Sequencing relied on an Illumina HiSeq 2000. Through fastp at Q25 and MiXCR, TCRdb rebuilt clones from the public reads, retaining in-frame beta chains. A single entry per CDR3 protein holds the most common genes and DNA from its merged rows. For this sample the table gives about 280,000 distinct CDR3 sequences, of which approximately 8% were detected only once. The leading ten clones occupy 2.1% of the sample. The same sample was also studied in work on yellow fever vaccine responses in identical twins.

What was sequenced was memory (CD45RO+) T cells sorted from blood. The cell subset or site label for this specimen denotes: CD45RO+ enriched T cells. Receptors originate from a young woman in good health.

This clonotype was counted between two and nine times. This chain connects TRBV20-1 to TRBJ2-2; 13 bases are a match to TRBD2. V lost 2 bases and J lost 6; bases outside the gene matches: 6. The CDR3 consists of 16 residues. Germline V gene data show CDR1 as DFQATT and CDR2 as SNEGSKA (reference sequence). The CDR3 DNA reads TGCAGTGCTAGAATAACTAGCGGGGGGGCTGCCGGGGAGCTGTTTTTT. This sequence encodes CSARITSGGAAGELFF.

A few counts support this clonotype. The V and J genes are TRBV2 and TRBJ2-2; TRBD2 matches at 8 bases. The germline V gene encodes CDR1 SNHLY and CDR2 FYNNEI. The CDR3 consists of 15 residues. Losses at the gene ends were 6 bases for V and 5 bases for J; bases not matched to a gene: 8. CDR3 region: CASRELAAITGELFF. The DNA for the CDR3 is TGTGCCAGCAGGGAACTAGCGGCGATAACCGGGGAGCTGTTTTTT.

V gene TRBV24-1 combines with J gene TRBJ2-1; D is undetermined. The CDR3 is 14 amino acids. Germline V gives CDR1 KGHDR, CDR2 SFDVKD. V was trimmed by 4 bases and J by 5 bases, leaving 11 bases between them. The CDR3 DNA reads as TGTGCCACCAGTGACCGGACCCGACACAATGAGCAGTTCTTC. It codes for CATSDRTRHNEQFF.

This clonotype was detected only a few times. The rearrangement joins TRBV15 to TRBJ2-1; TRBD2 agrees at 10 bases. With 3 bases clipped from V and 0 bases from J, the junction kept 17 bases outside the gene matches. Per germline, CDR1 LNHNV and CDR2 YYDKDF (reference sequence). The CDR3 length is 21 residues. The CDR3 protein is CATSSSEIGLAARSSYNEQFF. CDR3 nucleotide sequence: TGTGCCACCAGCAGTTCTGAGATAGGACTAGCGGCCAGGAGCTCCTACAATGAGCAGTTCTTC.

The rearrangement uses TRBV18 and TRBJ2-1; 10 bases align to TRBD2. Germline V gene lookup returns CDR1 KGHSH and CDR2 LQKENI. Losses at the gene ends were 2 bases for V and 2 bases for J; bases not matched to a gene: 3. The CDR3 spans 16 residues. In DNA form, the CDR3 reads TGTGCCAGCTCACCAGACGGGACTAGCGCCTACAATGAGCAGTTCTTC. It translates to CASSPDGTSAYNEQFF.

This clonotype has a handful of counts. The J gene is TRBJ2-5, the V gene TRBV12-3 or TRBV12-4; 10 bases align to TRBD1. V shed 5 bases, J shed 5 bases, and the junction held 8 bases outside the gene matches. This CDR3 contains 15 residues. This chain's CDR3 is CASSPRTGGGETQYF. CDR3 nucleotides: TGTGCCAGCAGTCCCAGGACAGGGGGGGGGGAGACCCAGTACTTC.

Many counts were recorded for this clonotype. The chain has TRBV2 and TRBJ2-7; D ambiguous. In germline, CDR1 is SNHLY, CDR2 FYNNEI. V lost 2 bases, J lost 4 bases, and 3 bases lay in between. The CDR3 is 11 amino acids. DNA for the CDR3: TGTGCCAGCAGTGAACTGTACGAGCAGTACTTC. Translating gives CASSELYEQYF.

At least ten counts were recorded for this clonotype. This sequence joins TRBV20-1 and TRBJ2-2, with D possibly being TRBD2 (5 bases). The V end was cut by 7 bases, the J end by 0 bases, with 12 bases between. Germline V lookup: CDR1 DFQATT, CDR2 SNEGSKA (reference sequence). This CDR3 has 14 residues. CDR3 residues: CSGSPGTNTGELFF. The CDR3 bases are TGCAGTGGTAGTCCGGGGACGAACACCGGGGAGCTGTTTTTT.

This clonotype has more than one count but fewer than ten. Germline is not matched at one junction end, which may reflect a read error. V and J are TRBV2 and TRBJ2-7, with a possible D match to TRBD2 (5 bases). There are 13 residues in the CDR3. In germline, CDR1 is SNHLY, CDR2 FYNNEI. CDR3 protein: CASGETPSSEQYF. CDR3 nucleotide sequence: TGTGCCAGCGGGGAGACCCCTTCCTCCGAGCAGTACTTC.

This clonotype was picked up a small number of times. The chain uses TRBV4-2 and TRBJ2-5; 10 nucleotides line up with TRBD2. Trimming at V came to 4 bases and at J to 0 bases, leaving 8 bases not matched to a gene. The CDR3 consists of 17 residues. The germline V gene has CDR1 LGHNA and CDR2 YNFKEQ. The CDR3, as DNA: TGTGCCAGCAGCCTGTCCCTAGCGGGGGTGTACCAAGAGACCCAGTACTTC. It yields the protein CASSLSLAGVYQETQYF.

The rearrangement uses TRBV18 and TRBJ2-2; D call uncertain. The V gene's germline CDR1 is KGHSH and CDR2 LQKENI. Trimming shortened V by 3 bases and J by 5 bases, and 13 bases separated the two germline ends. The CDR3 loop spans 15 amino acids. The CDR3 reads CASSPEHPRTGELFF. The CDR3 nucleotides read TGTGCCAGCTCACCGGAACACCCGAGAACCGGGGAGCTGTTTTTT.

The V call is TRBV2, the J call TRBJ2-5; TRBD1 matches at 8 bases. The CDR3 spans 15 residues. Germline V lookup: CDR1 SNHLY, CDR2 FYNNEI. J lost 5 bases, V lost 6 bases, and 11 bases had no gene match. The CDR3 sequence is CASSRPTRDRETQYF. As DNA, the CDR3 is TGTGCCAGCAGCCGACCCACCCGGGACAGGGAGACCCAGTACTTC. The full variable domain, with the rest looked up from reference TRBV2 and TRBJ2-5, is EPEVTQTPSHQVTQMGQEVILRCVPISNHLYFYWYRQILGQKVEFLVSFYNNEISEKSEIFDDQFSVERPDGSNFTLKIRSTKLEDSAMYFCASSRPTRDRETQYFGPGTRLLVL.

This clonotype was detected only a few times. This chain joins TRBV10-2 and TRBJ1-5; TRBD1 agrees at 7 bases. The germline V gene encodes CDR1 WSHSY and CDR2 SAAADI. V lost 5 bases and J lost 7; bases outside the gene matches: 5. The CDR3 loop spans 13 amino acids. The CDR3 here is CASSQGDQQPQHF. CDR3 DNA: TGCGCCAGCAGTCAGGGGGATCAACAGCCCCAGCATTTT.

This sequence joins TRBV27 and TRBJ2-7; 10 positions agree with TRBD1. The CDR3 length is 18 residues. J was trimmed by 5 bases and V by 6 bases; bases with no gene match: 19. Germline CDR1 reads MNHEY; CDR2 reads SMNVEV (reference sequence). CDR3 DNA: TGTGCCAGCAGCTACCGCACGAGAAGGGGGACAGGGGATCACGAGCAGTACGTC. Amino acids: CASSYRTRRGTGDHEQYV.

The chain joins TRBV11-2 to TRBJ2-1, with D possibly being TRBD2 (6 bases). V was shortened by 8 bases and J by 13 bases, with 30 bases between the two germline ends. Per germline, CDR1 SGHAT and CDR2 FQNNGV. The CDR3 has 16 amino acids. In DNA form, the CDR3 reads TGTGCCAGCGTAAGCCCCGCGGGACCTAAGAGTTCGAAACAGTTCTTC. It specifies CASVSPAGPKSSKQFF. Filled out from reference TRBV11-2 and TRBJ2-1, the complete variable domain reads EAGVAQSPRYKIIEKRQSVAFWCNPISGHATLYWYQQILGQGPKLLIQFQNNGVVDDSQLPKDRFSAERLKGVDSTLKIQPAKLEDSAVYLCASVSPAGPKSSKQFFGPGTRLTVL.

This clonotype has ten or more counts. CDR3 sequence: CSVVWGRGEKLFF. CDR3 nucleotides: TGCAGCGTTGTGTGGGGCAGGGGTGAAAAACTGTTTTTT. V and J are TRBV29-1 and TRBJ1-4; D is possibly TRBD1 (6 bases). Germline V gene sequence: CDR1 SQVTM, CDR2 ANQGSEA. V lost 4 bases and J 7 bases, leaving 13 bases between the germline ends. The CDR3 runs 13 residues.

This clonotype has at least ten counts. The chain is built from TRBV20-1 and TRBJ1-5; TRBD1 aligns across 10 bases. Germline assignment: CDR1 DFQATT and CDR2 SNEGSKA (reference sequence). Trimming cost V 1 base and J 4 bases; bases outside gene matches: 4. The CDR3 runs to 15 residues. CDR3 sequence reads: CSARAGTGDNQPQHF. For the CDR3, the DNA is TGCAGTGCTAGAGCCGGGACAGGGGATAATCAGCCCCAGCATTTT.

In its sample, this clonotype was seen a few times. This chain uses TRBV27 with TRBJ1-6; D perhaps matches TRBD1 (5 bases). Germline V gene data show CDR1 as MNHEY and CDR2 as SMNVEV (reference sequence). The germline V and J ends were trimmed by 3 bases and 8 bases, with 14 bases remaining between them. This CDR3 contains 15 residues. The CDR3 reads CASSLGPPSHSPLHF. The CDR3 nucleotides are TGTGCCAGCAGTTTGGGGCCGCCATCCCATTCACCCCTCCACTTT.

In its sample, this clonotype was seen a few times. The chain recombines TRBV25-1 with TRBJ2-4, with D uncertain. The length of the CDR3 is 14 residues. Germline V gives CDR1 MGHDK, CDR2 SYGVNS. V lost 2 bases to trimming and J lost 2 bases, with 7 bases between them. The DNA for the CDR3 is TGTGCCAGCAGTGAACTGGGGTCCAAAAACATTCAGTACTTC. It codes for CASSELGSKNIQYF.

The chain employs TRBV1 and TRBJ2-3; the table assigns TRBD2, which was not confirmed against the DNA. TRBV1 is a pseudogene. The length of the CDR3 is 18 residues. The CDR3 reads CTSSQDWSGEPHTDTQYF. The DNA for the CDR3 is TGCACCAGCAGCCAAGATTGGAGCGGGGAGCCTCACACAGATACGCAGTATTTT.

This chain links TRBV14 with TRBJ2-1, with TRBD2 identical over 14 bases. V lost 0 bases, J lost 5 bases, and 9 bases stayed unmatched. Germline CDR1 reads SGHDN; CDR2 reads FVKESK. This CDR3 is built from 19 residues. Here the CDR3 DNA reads TGTGCCAGCAGCCAAGAGAGGGGACTAGCGGGAGATTTTAACAATGAGCAGTTCTTC. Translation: CASSQERGLAGDFNNEQFF.

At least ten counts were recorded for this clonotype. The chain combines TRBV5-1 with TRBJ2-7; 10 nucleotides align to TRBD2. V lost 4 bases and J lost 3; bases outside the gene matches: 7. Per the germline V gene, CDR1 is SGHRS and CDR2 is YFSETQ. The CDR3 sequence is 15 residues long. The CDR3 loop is CASSDGAGGHYEQYF. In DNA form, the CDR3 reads TGCGCCAGCAGCGACGGAGCGGGAGGGCACTACGAGCAGTACTTC.

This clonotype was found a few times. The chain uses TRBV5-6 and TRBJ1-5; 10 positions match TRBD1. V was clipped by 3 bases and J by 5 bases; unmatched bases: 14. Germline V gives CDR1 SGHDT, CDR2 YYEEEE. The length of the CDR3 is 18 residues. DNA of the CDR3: TGTGCCAGCAGCTCGATCAATTACCGGGACAGGGGAGATCAGCCCCAGCATTTT. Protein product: CASSSINYRDRGDQPQHF.

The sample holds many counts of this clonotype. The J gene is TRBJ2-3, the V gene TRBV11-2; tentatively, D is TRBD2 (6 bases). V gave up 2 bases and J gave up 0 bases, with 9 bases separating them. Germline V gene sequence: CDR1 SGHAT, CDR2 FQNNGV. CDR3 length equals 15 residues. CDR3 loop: CASSLLGGSTDTQYF. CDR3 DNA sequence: TGTGCCAGCAGCTTATTGGGGGGTAGCACAGATACGCAGTATTTT.

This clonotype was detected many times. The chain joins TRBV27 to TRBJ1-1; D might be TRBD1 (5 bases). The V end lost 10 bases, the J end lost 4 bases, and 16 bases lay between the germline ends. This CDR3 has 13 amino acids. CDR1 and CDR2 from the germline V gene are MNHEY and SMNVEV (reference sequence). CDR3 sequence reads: CAITRVLATEAFF. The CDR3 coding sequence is TGTGCCATAACCAGGGTCTTGGCCACTGAAGCTTTCTTT.

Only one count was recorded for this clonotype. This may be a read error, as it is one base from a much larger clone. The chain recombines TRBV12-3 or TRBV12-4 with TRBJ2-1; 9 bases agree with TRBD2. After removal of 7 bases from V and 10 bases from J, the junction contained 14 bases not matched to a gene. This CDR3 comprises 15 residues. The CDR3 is CASTPPTSGYLEQFF. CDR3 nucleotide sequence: TGTGCCAGCACCCCCCCGACTAGCGGCTATTTGGAGCAGTTCTTC.

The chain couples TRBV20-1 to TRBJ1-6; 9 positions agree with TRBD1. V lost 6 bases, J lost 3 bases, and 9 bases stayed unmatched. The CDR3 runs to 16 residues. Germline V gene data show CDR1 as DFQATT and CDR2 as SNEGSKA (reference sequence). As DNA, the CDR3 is TGCAGTGCAAAACCGGGACAGGGTTTCTATAATTCACCCCTCCACTTT. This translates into CSAKPGQGFYNSPLHF.

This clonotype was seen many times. In DNA form, the CDR3 reads TGTGCCAGCAGCTCCTCGGGAGGAGTTGAAAAACTGTTTTTT. Its protein product is CASSSSGGVEKLFF. This rearrangement joins TRBV12-3 or TRBV12-4 to TRBJ1-4; D remains ambiguous. The CDR3 extends over 14 amino acids. V gave up 6 bases and J gave up 7 bases, with 15 bases separating them.

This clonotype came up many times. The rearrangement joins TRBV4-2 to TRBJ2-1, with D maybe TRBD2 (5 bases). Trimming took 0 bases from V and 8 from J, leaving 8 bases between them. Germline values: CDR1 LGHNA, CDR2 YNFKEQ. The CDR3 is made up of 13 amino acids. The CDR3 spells CASSQDRGYEQFF. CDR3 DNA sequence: TGTGCCAGCAGCCAAGATAGAGGGTATGAGCAGTTCTTC.